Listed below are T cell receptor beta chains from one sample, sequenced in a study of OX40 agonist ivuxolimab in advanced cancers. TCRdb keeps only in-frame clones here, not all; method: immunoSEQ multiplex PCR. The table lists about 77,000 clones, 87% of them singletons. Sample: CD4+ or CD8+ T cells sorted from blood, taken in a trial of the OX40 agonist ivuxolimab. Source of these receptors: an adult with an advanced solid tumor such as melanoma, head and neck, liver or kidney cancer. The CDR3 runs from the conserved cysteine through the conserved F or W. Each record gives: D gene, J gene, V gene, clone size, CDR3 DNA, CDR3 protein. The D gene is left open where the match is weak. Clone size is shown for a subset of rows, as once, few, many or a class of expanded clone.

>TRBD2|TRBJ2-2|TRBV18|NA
TGTGCCAGCTCACCCGGTACTAGCGGATACACCGGGGAGCTGTTTTTT
CASSPGTSGYTGELFF
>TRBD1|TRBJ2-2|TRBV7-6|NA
TGTGCCAGCAGCTTAAGGACAGGGACCGGGGAGCTGTTTTTT
CASSLRTGTGELFF
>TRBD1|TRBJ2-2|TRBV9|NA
TGTGCCAGCAGCCCCCGTCCGGGACAGGGGATTGATATGAGGACCACCGGGGAGCTGTTTTTT
CASSPRPGQGIDMRTTGELFF
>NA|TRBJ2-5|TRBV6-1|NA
TGTGCCAGCAGTGCCAACCCGTACAGGTACCAAGAGACCCAGTACTTC
CASSANPYRYQETQYF
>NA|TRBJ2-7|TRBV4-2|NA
TGTGCCAGCAGCGGCCGACTAGACGCGGGCGAGCAGTACTTC
CASSGRLDAGEQYF
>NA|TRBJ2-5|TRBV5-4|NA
TGTGCCAGCAGCTTGGTAGAAGAAGAGACCCAGTACTTC
CASSLVEEETQYF
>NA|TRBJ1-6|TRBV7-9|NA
TGTGCCAGCAGCAAGGACACGGAGGATTCACCCCTCCACTTT
CASSKDTEDSPLHF
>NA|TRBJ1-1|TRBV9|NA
TGTGCCAGCAGCTTCGGACAGCACACTGAAGCTTTCTTT
CASSFGQHTEAFF
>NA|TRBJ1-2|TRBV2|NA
TGTGCCAGCAGTGGGAGCTCTAAGCTGAGCTACACCTTC
CASSGSSKLSYTF
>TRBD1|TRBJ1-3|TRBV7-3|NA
TGTGCCAGCAGCTTATGGGGACAGGGCTCTGGAAACACCATATATTTT
CASSLWGQGSGNTIYF
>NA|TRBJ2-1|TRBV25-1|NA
TGTGCCAGCAGCGGGTCTGGGTACAATGAGCAGTTCTTC
CASSGSGYNEQFF
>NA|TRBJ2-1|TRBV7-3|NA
TGTGCCAGCAGCCAGGGACTTCCAAATGAGCAGTTCTTC
CASSQGLPNEQFF
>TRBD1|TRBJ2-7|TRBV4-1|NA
TGCGCCAGCAGCCAGACAGGGGGTACTCATTACGAGCAGTACTTC
CASSQTGGTHYEQYF
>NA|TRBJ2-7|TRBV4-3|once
TGCGCCAGCAGCCAGCAGGGCTCCTCCTACGAGCAGTACTTC
CASSQQGSSYEQYF
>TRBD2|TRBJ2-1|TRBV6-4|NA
TGTGCCAGCAGTAGCATAGCGGGGGGGCCAAGTAATGAGCAGTTCTTC
CASSSIAGGPSNEQFF
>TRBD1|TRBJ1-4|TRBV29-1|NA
TGCAGCGGGTCCGGGACAGGGAGTTTGATTGATGAAAAACTGTTTTTT
CSGSGTGSLIDEKLFF
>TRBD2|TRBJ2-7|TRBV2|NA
TGTGCCAGCAGTGATAAGCGGGGGTCCTACGAGCAGTACTTC
CASSDKRGSYEQYF
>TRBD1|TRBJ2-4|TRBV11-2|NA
TGTGCCAGCAGCTTGGCTTTGGGACAGGGGGCGAGGAACATTCAGTACTTC
CASSLALGQGARNIQYF
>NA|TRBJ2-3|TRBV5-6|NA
TGTGCCAGCAGCTTGGTGGGCACAGATACGCAGTATTTT
CASSLVGTDTQYF
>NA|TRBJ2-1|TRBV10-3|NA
TGTGCCATCAGTGAGACCGACAGAGACCAGTTCTTC
CAISETDRDQFF
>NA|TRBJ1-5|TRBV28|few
TGTGCCAGCAGTTATGGGGGCAGATCTAATCAGCCCCAGCATTTT
CASSYGGRSNQPQHF
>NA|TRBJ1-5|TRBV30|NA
TGTGCCTGGACCCCGGACATCACTCAGCCCCAGCATTTT
CAWTPDITQPQHF
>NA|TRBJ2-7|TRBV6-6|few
TGTGCCAGCAGCGGAGACTACGAGCAGTACTTC
CASSGDYEQYF
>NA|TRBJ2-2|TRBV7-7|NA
TGTGCCAGCAGCTTAGAGGCTCCACGAGACGCGAACACCGGGGAGCTGTTTTTT
CASSLEAPRDANTGELFF
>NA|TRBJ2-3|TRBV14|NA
TGTGCCAGCAGCCAAGCTTTCGGTGTGGTCACAGATACGCAGTATTTT
CASSQAFGVVTDTQYF
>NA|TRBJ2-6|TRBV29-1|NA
TGCAGCGTTGACCGGGGGGCCAACGTCCTGACTTTC
CSVDRGANVLTF
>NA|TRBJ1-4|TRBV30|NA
TGTGCCTGGAGTGTATTTGCCATCGAGAAACTGTTTTTT
CAWSVFAIEKLFF
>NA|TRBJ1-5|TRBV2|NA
TGTGCCAGCAGTGACCGGGGGAGGAATCAGCCCCAGCATTTT
CASSDRGRNQPQHF
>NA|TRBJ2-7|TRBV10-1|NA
TGCGCCAGCAGTGGGTCGGCCAGAGAAACGGACTACGAGCAGTACTTC
CASSGSARETDYEQYF
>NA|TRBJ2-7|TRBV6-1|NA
TGTGCCAGCAGTGAGCGGGGTTCCTACGAGCAGTACTTC
CASSERGSYEQYF
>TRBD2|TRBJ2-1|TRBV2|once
TGTGCCAGCAGTGGGGGCGGGGGACCCTACAATGAGCAGTTCTTC
CASSGGGGPYNEQFF
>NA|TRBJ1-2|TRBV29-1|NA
TGCAGCGTTCACGCGGGGGGCACTTCAAACTATGGCTACACCTTC
CSVHAGGTSNYGYTF
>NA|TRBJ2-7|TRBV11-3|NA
TGTGCCAGCAGCTTAGATCGGAATAGCCCTGAGCAGTACTTC
CASSLDRNSPEQYF
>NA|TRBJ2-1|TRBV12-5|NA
TGTGCTAGTGGTTTAACTCAGAATGAGCAGTTCTTC
CASGLTQNEQFF
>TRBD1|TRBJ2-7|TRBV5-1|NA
TGCGCCAGCAGCTCAGAGGTCAGGGGGTACGAGCAGTACTTC
CASSSEVRGYEQYF
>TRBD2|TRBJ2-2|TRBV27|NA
TGTGCCAGCAGTTCCGGGATTGGACTAGTAGGCCATGGGGAGCTGTTTTTT
CASSSGIGLVGHGELFF
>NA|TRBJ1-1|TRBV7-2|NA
TGTGCCAGCAGCTTGACCTACACTGAAGCTTTCTTT
CASSLTYTEAFF
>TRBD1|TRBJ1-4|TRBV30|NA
TGTGCCTGGAGTACTTCCCGGGACAGGGGTTATGAAAAACTGTTTTTT
CAWSTSRDRGYEKLFF
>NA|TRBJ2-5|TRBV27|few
TGTGCCAGCAGTCCCCGGCAGGGGAGGGAGACCCAGTACTTC
CASSPRQGRETQYF
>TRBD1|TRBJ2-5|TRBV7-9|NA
TGTGCCAGCAGCCCCGGGACAGGAGAAGAGACCCAGTACTTC
CASSPGTGEETQYF
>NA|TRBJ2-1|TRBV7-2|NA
TGTGCCAGCAGCCCCAATCGGGTCTCCTACAATGAGCAGTTCTTC
CASSPNRVSYNEQFF
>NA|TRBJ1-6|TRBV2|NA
TGTGCCAGCAGTGTTGGGTACAATTCACCCCTCCACTTT
CASSVGYNSPLHF
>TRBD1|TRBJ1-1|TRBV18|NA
TGTGCCAGCTCACCATACGCCCGGGACAGCATGAACACTGAAGCTTTCTTT
CASSPYARDSMNTEAFF
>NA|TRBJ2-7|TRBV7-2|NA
TGTGCCAGCAGCTTCACAGTAGTCTACGAGCAGTACTTC
CASSFTVVYEQYF
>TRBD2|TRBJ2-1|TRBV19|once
TGTGCCAGTAGTATAGGTGGTGGCGGGAGGGGTGAGCAGTTCTTC
CASSIGGGGRGEQFF
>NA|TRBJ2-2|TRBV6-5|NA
TGTGCCACAGTGGGGGGTCCCGGGGAGCTGTTTTTT
CATVGGPGELFF
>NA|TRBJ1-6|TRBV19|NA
TGTGCCAGTAGTGCGGAAGACCCCCGGATTGTCGTCAATAATTCACCCCTCCACTTT
CASSAEDPRIVVNNSPLHF
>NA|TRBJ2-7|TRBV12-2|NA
TGTGCAAGTCGCACACAACAGGGGGGCGAGCAGTACTTC
CASRTQQGGEQYF
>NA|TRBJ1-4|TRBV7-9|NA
TGTGCCAGCAGCTTAGCGATGGGGGAGGGAGAAAAACTGTTTTTT
CASSLAMGEGEKLFF